The present entry profiles one T cell receptor (beta chain) with its context. What this receptor recognizes is not known. Sequence at one end of the junction differs from germline and may be a read error. The data are from a study (dated by TCRdb to about 2015). In terms of the full investigation: The study set out to test whether tumor-infiltrating Tregs in breast cancer get recruited from blood Tregs or are instead converted in situ from other CD4+ T cell subsets.

Points the paper makes about the study in general: Rather than covering whole repertoires, validation in the larger cohort was restricted to a single TCR beta V-J rearrangement. The TCR alpha and beta sequences of tumor-infiltrating Tregs showed the greatest overlap with tumor naive CD4+ T cells, followed by blood naive CD4+ T cells. Tumor memory CD4+ T cell TCR gene usage was found to cluster with blood and lymph node memory CD4+ cells and with lymph node naive CD4+ cells.

The memory CD4+ T cell population was isolated based on a CD4+CD45RO+CD25- phenotype. Tregs, naive and memory CD4+ T cells from tumor, blood and ipsilateral draining lymph nodes of a handful of breast cancer patients underwent full-length TCR alpha and beta sequencing. Tumor tissue and lymph nodes obtained by ipsilateral axillary dissection were perfused with PBS, cut into small pieces and digested using collagenase I and hyaluronidase. Ficoll density gradient centrifugation was used to isolate mononuclear cells from either lymph nodes or around 51 ml of peripheral blood. A purity exceeding 90% was confirmed by FACS for the sorted cell populations. Amplification of full-length TCR variable regions was done by 5' RACE PCR using constant-region reverse primers, and this step was followed by semi-nested PCR with Nested Universal Primer A. The ReliaPrep RNA Cell Miniprep System was used to extract total RNA, which was then reverse transcribed into 5'RACE-ready cDNA with the SMARTer RACE 5'/3' Kit. Multiplex adaptors were used to barcode full-length TCR alpha and beta libraries, and the barcoded libraries were sequenced on an Illumina MiSeq. On the authors' methods: For each of nine subset-tissue groups, sequencing data from the five patients were combined, and the groups were compared by unsupervised clustering of TCR gene usage. The Morisita-Horn index was used to calculate repertoire similarity, with shared sequences weighted by how much each contributed to each repertoire. In TCRdb, the public reads were trimmed at Q25 with fastp and aligned with MiXCR, with productive beta chains retained. When rows share a CDR3 protein, they turn into one entry using the most common DNA and genes. V and J calls and clone size were set by TCRdb, not the authors. Present in this sample are about 64,000 distinct CDR3 sequences, 20% to 25% of which were seen just once. About 3% of the sample lies in the top ten.

Based on the germline V gene, the CDR1 and CDR2 sequences are SGHRS and YFSETQ. The CDR3 sequence holds 12 residues, the cysteine and phenylalanine included. Of all the DNA, just the CDR3 is kept, 36 bases in frame from base 1. The origin of this receptor is a female donor with breast cancer. The sequence is built from TRBV5-1 and TRBJ2-1; the D gene is possibly TRBD2, with 6 bases matching. The sample was memory CD4+ T cells sorted from a lymph node. The sample's cell subset or site label, decoded: memory CD4+ T cells, CD4+CD45RO+CD25-. The CDR3 sequence is CACSRAGNEQFF. The nucleotides are TGCGCCTGCAGCCGAGCGGGTAATGAGCAGTTCTTC.